The 8 T cell receptor beta chains in this list originate from one sample, sequenced in a study of CD8 T cell repertoires and HIV-1 epitope variants. The method was immunoSEQ multiplex PCR; TCRdb's version includes in-frame clones alone and lacks a portion of them. This sample has tens of thousands of clones, with roughly 80% found just once. What was sequenced was uncultured baseline CD8+ T cells from peripheral blood mononuclear cells (PBMCs). The receptors were sampled from a male donor with HIV.

The sample holds one count of this clone. The rearrangement joins TRBV19 to TRBJ2-1; 13 bases align to TRBD2. CDR1 is LNHDA and CDR2 is SQIVND in the germline V gene (reference sequence). Trimming cost V 6 bases and J 9 bases; bases outside gene matches: 5. This CDR3 has 14 amino acids. The CDR3 region is CASSGLAGVGEQFF. Here the CDR3 DNA reads TGTGCCAGTAGCGGACTAGCGGGAGTAGGTGAGCAGTTCTTC. The variable domain in full, completed from reference TRBV19 and TRBJ2-1, reads DGGITQSPKYLFRKEGQNVTLSCEQNLNHDAMYWYRQDPGQGLRLIYYSQIVNDFQKGDIAEGYSVSREKKESFPLTVTSAQKNPTAFYLCASSGLAGVGEQFFGPGTRLTVL.

Here the CDR3 reads CASSLGGGRQETQYF. The CDR3 nucleotides are TGTGCCAGCAGCTTGGGGGGCGGGCGGCAAGAGACCCAGTACTTC. V gene TRBV7-9 combines with J gene TRBJ2-5, with D possibly called TRBD1 or TRBD2 (6 bases each). Trimming took off 3 bases at V and 2 bases at J, with 13 bases between the two ends. Germline CDR1 is SEHNR and CDR2 is FQNEAQ (reference sequence). The CDR3 consists of 15 residues.

This sequence joins TRBV7-6 and TRBJ1-2, with no clear D. This CDR3 has 13 residues. The germline V and J ends were trimmed by 3 bases and 7 bases, with 12 bases remaining between them. Germline loops: CDR1 SGHVS, CDR2 FNYEAQ. This CDR3 reads CASSFGGIGGYTF. CDR3 sequence (DNA): TGTGCCAGCAGCTTTGGCGGTATAGGTGGCTACACCTTC.

This clone was counted once. The gene calls are TRBV5-1 and TRBJ1-5, with a tentative D call TRBD1 (5 bases). The CDR3 runs to 15 residues. The germline gives CDR1 SGHRS, CDR2 YFSETQ. Deletions cut 0 bases from V and 4 bases from J, with 11 bases between. The CDR3 coding sequence is TGCGCCAGCAGCTTGGTTGGGGCCCGGAATCAGCCCCAGCATTTT. Encoded protein: CASSLVGARNQPQHF.

The chain recombines TRBV5-6 with TRBJ2-2, with D perhaps TRBD1 (5 bases). Trimming removed 4 bases from V and 6 bases from J, with 16 bases in between. The CDR3 runs to 15 residues. Germline lookup yields CDR1 SGHDT and CDR2 YYEEEE. The CDR3 reads CASSPVGRGAGELFF. The CDR3 nucleotides are TGTGCCAGCAGCCCCGTAGGTAGGGGCGCCGGGGAGCTGTTTTTT.

The CDR3 DNA is TGTGCCAGCAGCTCTAGGACAGGATCACGCACCGGGGAGCTGTTTTTT. This gives the protein CASSSRTGSRTGELFF. The chain uses TRBV13 and TRBJ2-2; 7 nucleotides line up with TRBD1. J gave up 4 bases and V 4 bases, and 9 bases lay outside the gene matches. CDR1 and CDR2 from the germline V gene are PRHDT and FYEKMQ (reference sequence). The CDR3 has 16 residues.

The chain uses TRBV11-2 and TRBJ2-1, with 9 bases aligning to TRBD2. The CDR3 length is 15 residues. V lost 5 bases, J lost 3 bases, and 5 bases stayed unmatched. The V gene's germline CDR1 is SGHAT and CDR2 FQNNGV. The CDR3 is CASSPGTSSYNEQFF. CDR3 nucleotide sequence: TGTGCCAGCAGCCCCGGGACTAGCAGCTACAATGAGCAGTTCTTC.

This clone appeared a few times. The chain joins TRBV30 to TRBJ1-5; maybe TRBD1 (5 bases). Trimming cost V 5 bases and J 3 bases, with 14 bases left between them. CDR1 is GTSNPN and CDR2 is SVGIG in the germline V gene (reference sequence). There are 14 residues in the CDR3. The CDR3 sequence is CAWDTGTLNQPQHF. CDR3 sequence (DNA): TGTGCCTGGGACACCGGGACCCTCAATCAGCCCCAGCATTTT.